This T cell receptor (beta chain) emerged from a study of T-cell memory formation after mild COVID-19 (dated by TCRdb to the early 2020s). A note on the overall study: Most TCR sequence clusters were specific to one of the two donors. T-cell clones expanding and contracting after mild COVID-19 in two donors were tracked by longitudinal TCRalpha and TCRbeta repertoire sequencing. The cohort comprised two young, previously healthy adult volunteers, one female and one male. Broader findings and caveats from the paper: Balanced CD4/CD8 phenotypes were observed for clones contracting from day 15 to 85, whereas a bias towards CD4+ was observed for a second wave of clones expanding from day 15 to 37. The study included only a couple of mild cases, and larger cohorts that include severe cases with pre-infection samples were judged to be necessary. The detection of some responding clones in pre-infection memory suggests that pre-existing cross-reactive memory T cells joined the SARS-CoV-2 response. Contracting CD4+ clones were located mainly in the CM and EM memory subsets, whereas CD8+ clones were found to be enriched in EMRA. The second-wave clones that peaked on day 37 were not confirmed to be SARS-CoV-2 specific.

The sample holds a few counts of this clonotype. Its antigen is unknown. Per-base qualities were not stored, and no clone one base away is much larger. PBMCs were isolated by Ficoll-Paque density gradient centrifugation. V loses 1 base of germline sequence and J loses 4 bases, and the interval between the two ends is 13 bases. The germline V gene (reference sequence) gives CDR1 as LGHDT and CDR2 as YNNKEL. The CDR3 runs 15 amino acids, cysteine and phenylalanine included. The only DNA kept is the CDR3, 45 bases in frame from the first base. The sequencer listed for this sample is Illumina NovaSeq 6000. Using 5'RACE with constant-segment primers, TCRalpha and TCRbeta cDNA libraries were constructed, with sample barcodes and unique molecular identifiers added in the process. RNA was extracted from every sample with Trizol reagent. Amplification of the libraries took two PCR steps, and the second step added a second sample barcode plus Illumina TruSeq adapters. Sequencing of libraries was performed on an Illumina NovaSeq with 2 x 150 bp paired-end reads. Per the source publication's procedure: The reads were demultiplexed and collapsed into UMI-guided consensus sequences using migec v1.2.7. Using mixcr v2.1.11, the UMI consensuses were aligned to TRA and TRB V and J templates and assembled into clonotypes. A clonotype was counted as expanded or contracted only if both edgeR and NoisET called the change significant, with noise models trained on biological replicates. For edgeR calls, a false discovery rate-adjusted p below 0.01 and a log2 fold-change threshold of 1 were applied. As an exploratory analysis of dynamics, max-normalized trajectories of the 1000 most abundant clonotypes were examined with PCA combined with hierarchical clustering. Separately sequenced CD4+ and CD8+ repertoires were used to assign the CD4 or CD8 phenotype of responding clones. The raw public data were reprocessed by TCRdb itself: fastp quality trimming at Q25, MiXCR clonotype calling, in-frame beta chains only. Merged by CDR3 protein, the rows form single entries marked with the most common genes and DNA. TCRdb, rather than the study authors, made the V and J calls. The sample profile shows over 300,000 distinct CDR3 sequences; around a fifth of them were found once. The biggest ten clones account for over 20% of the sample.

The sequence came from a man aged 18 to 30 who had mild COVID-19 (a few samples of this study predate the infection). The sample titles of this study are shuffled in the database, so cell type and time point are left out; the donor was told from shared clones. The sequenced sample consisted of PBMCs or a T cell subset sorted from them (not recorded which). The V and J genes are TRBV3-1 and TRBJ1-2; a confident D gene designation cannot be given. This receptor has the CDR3 CASSQGPQAGYGYTF. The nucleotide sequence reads TGTGCCAGCAGCCAAGGGCCTCAAGCGGGCTATGGCTACACCTTC. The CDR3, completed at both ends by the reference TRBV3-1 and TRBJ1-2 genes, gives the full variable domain DTAVSQTPKYLVTQMGNDKSIKCEQNLGHDTMYWYKQDSKKFLKIMFSYNNKELIINETVPNRFSPKSPDKAHLNLHINSLELGDSAVYFCASSQGPQAGYGYTFGSGTRLTVV.